The 26 T cell receptor beta chains below were found in one sample sequenced in a study of shared clonotypes between healthy human individuals. Profiling relied on immunoSEQ multiplex PCR, and the TCRdb table lists in-frame clones only, not all of them. The repertoire holds millions of clones, approximately 94% seen once, with 0.11% to 0.15% in the top ten. The sample comprised naive CD4+ T cells sorted from blood. The sample's subset: CD45RA+ positively selected. Receptors originate from a man between 18 and 29 years old in good health.

This chain joins TRBV6-1 and TRBJ2-2; 7 bases agree with TRBD2. Trimming removed 7 bases from V and 1 base from J; junction bases left unmatched: 6. Germline V CDR1 and CDR2: MNHNS, SASEGT. There are 15 residues in the CDR3. The CDR3 here is CASTREGLNTGELFF. The CDR3 DNA follows: TGTGCCAGCACAAGGGAGGGATTGAACACCGGGGAGCTGTTTTTT.

About this clone itself: The sample holds other DNA sequences that translate to the same CDR3. CDR3 sequence reads: CASSEGQGNTEAFF. For the CDR3, the DNA is TGTGCCAGCAGTGAAGGACAGGGGAACACTGAAGCTTTCTTT. This rearrangement joins TRBV2 to TRBJ1-1; 7 nucleotides agree with TRBD1. Germline CDR1 and CDR2: SNHLY and FYNNEI. V shed 1 base and J 1 base; nucleotides not matched to a gene: 0. The CDR3 totals 14 residues.

The V call is TRBV9, the J call TRBJ2-2, with 8 bases that match TRBD1. This CDR3 has 18 residues. From germline, CDR1 is SGDLS and CDR2 YYNGEE. The junction had 8 bases not matched to a gene; V was cut back by 0 bases and J by 1 base. CDR3 coding DNA: TGTGCCAGCAGCGTAGGCCCCTGGACAGGGAGGAACACCGGGGAGCTGTTTTTT. The encoded protein is CASSVGPWTGRNTGELFF.

As to this clone: The same CDR3 also results from other DNA sequences found in this sample. The V gene is TRBV7-2, the J gene TRBJ2-7; the D call may be TRBD1 or TRBD2 (6 bases each). Trimming took off 6 bases at V and 4 bases at J, with 13 bases between the two ends. The CDR3 totals 13 residues. Germline V CDR1 and CDR2: SGHTA, FQGNSA. The CDR3 reads CASSRPGAYEQYF. The CDR3 DNA follows: TGTGCCAGCAGTCGCCCGGGGGCTTACGAGCAGTACTTC.

The chain couples TRBV18 to TRBJ2-5; 7 bases match TRBD1. Germline CDR1 and CDR2: KGHSH and LQKENI. V dropped 4 bases and J dropped 1; count of bases not matched to a gene: 6. The CDR3 is 15 amino acids. The CDR3 region is CASSHRGQVQETQYF. The CDR3 DNA reads as TGTGCCAGCTCACACCGAGGACAGGTCCAAGAGACCCAGTACTTC.

This clone was found a few times. The genes are TRBV5-4 and TRBJ1-1; D possibly corresponds to TRBD1 (5 bases). The CDR3 spans 15 residues. V lost 0 bases to trimming and J lost 8 bases, with 17 bases between them. Germline V lookup: CDR1 SGHNT, CDR2 YYREEE (reference sequence). The CDR3 protein is CASSLGGEDKVEAFF. The CDR3, as DNA: TGTGCCAGCAGCTTGGGAGGGGAGGATAAGGTGGAAGCTTTCTTT.

As concerns this clone: Other DNA sequences in this sample translate to the same CDR3. This rearrangement joins TRBV4-2 to TRBJ1-1, with D unclear. V was shortened by 0 bases and J by 0 bases, with 11 bases between the two germline ends. CDR1 LGHNA and CDR2 YNFKEQ come from the germline V gene. The CDR3 extends over 16 amino acids. The CDR3 region has the DNA TGTGCCAGCAGCCAAGAGGGCGGGGTCATGAACACTGAAGCTTTCTTT. Translating it yields CASSQEGGVMNTEAFF.

This rearrangement joins TRBV19 to TRBJ2-3, with a tentative D call TRBD1 (6 bases). The CDR3 has 16 residues. Germline CDR1 reads LNHDA; CDR2 reads SQIVND (reference sequence). V shed 9 bases and J shed 0 bases, with 19 bases lying between them. The CDR3 sequence: CASSRDTDRSTDTQYF. CDR3 in DNA: TGTGCCAGCTCCCGGGACACGGATCGTAGCACAGATACGCAGTATTTT.

As concerns this clone: Other nucleotide sequences from this sample produce the same CDR3. This sequence joins TRBV5-6 and TRBJ2-7; D ambiguous. The germline V gene has CDR1 SGHDT and CDR2 YYEEEE. Trimming left V 4 bases short and J 3 bases short, with 8 bases between. The length of the CDR3 is 12 residues. The chain's CDR3 is CASSLDGYEQYF. The CDR3 coding sequence is TGTGCCAGCAGCCTGGACGGCTACGAGCAGTACTTC.

This chain uses TRBV13 with TRBJ2-1; 7 bases fit TRBD1. The CDR3 totals 18 residues. The germline V gene encodes CDR1 PRHDT and CDR2 FYEKMQ (reference sequence). V lost 2 bases and J lost 0; bases outside the gene matches: 10. In DNA, the CDR3 is TGTGCCAGCAGCTTACCCATTCGGACAGGCGTCTCCTACAATGAGCAGTTCTTC. Translating it yields CASSLPIRTGVSYNEQFF.

The chain recombines TRBV2 with TRBJ1-2; the D gene is possibly TRBD1 (5 bases). The germline V gene encodes CDR1 SNHLY and CDR2 FYNNEI. The CDR3 sequence is 15 residues long. Trimming cost V 7 bases and J 7 bases, with 22 bases left between them. The CDR3 reads CASMGLTDRLGGYTF. CDR3 nucleotides: TGTGCCAGCATGGGACTGACAGACCGACTGGGTGGCTACACCTTC. The entire variable domain, with the rest obtained from reference TRBV2 and TRBJ1-2, is as follows: EPEVTQTPSHQVTQMGQEVILRCVPISNHLYFYWYRQILGQKVEFLVSFYNNEISEKSEIFDDQFSVERPDGSNFTLKIRSTKLEDSAMYFCASMGLTDRLGGYTFGSGTRLTVV.

V usage is TRBV6-1 and J usage is TRBJ2-1; TRBD1 might be the D (5 bases). The germline gives CDR1 MNHNS, CDR2 SASEGT. The CDR3 runs 14 residues. V lost 4 bases and J lost 14, with 21 bases in between. The CDR3 region has the DNA TGTGCCAGCAGTGGTGGGGCAAGGGTCCGATTGGAGTTCTTC. Translation gives CASSGGARVRLEFF.

A note on this clone: Other DNA sequences from this sample encode an identical CDR3 as well. The rearrangement links TRBV30 to TRBJ1-3, with D tentatively TRBD1 (5 bases). V dropped 0 bases and J dropped 4 bases, with 10 bases sitting between them. CDR1 and CDR2 (germline): GTSNPN, SVGIG (reference sequence). This CDR3 has 14 amino acids. CDR3 loop: CAWSVGDSGNTIYF. Written as DNA, the CDR3 is TGTGCCTGGAGTGTAGGGGATTCAGGAAACACCATATATTTT.

V usage is TRBV11-3 and J usage is TRBJ2-2; TRBD2 is a possible D gene (6 bases). V lost 5 bases and J 6 bases, leaving 19 bases between the germline ends. CDR3 size: 16 residues. The germline V gene encodes CDR1 SGHNT and CDR2 YENEEA. The CDR3, as DNA: TGTGCCAGCAGCCTCAGATCGGGACTTAAGTCCGGGGAGCTGTTTTTT. This encodes CASSLRSGLKSGELFF.

The chain uses TRBV19 and TRBJ2-1, with 7 bases aligning to TRBD2. Germline CDR1 LNHDA, CDR2 SQIVND (reference sequence). This CDR3 has 13 amino acids. Losses at the gene ends were 7 bases for V and 8 bases for J; bases not matched to a gene: 8. The CDR3 DNA is TGTGCCAGTATGAGCGGGGATGCGGATGAGCAGTTCTTC. Translating gives CASMSGDADEQFF.

The chain joins TRBV6-5 to TRBJ1-2, with no clear D. Germline CDR1 and CDR2: MNHEY and SVGAGI. V was clipped by 3 bases and J by 8 bases, with 16 bases between them. The CDR3 is made up of 14 amino acids. The CDR3 region is CASSYGRGLEGYTF. CDR3 sequence (DNA): TGTGCCAGCAGTTATGGGCGGGGATTGGAGGGCTACACCTTC.

This chain uses TRBV5-1 with TRBJ2-3, with D tentatively TRBD2 (6 bases). CDR3 length: 16 residues. Trimming shortened V by 0 bases and J by 0 bases, and 11 bases separated the two germline ends. The germline V gene has CDR1 SGHRS and CDR2 YFSETQ. The DNA for the CDR3 is TGCGCCAGCAGCTTGGAGGTAGCGGCTAGCACAGATACGCAGTATTTT. Translated: CASSLEVAASTDTQYF.

This chain links TRBV30 with TRBJ2-7; 7 nucleotides align to TRBD1. The ends lost 7 bases at V and 3 bases at J; junction bases unmatched: 12. This CDR3 region has 14 residues. Germline CDR1 is GTSNPN and CDR2 is SVGIG (reference sequence). The CDR3 DNA follows: TGTGCCTCAACCCGGGACAGTGGAAACTACGAGCAGTACTTC. Translation: CASTRDSGNYEQYF.

The rearrangement uses TRBV29-1 and TRBJ1-2; possible D gene TRBD1, 5 bases. Trimming removed 5 bases from V and 4 bases from J, with 14 bases in between. This CDR3 is built from 13 residues. Germline CDR1 reads SQVTM; CDR2 reads ANQGSEA. The CDR3 DNA reads as TGCAGCGTTACGCCGGGACTTTCCTATGGCTACACCTTC. Encoded protein: CSVTPGLSYGYTF.

This clone has a single count. At the DNA level, this CDR3 is encoded by other sequences in the same sample as well. The chain links TRBV20-1 to TRBJ1-4; D remains unclear. From germline, CDR1 is DFQATT and CDR2 SNEGSKA (reference sequence). The CDR3 has 11 residues. Trimming took off 6 bases at V and 0 bases at J, with 2 bases between the two ends. The chain's CDR3 is CSATTNEKLFF. In DNA, the CDR3 is TGCAGTGCCACAACTAATGAAAAACTGTTTTTT.

A single count supports this clone. This chain connects TRBV27 to TRBJ1-4, with TRBD1 matching 8 bases. CDR1 is MNHEY, CDR2 SMNVEV, per germline (reference sequence). The CDR3 is made up of 14 amino acids. V lost 3 bases, J lost 7 bases, and 4 bases stayed unmatched. The CDR3 protein is CASSLGRGREKLFF. The CDR3 DNA reads TGTGCCAGCAGTTTGGGCAGGGGGCGTGAAAAACTGTTTTTT.

The chain uses TRBV10-3 and TRBJ2-7, with 8 bases that match TRBD1. Trimming took 2 bases from V and 3 from J; bases not matched to a gene: 6. The CDR3 sequence is 15 residues long. Germline values: CDR1 ENHRY, CDR2 SYGVKD. This CDR3 reads CAISEPTGGRYEQYF. CDR3 bases: TGTGCCATCAGTGAGCCTACAGGGGGTCGCTACGAGCAGTACTTC.

This clone was counted a single time. V is TRBV5-1 and J is TRBJ1-4; 11 bases are a match to TRBD1. Germline loops: CDR1 SGHRS, CDR2 YFSETQ. J was trimmed by 8 bases and V by 3 bases; bases with no gene match: 6. The CDR3 loop spans 15 amino acids. CDR3 bases: TGCGCCAGCAGCTCGGGGGACAGGGGGAACGAAAAACTGTTTTTT. As protein: CASSSGDRGNEKLFF.

This clone was seen a single time. The chain combines TRBV2 with TRBJ2-7; TRBD2 matches 9 bases. CDR1 and CDR2 from the germline V gene are SNHLY and FYNNEI. There are 15 residues in the CDR3. J gave up 0 bases and V 6 bases, and 6 bases lay outside the gene matches. The CDR3 DNA reads as TGTGCCAGCAGCCTAGCGGGGAAGAACTCCTACGAGCAGTACTTC. Translation gives CASSLAGKNSYEQYF.

The genes are TRBV5-1 and TRBJ1-6; D remains ambiguous. Germline V gives CDR1 SGHRS, CDR2 YFSETQ. CDR3 length: 16 residues. Trimming left V 4 bases short and J 6 bases short, with 17 bases between. CDR3 amino acids: CASSPSGAASNSPLHF. DNA for the CDR3: TGCGCCAGCAGCCCCAGCGGCGCAGCCTCTAATTCACCCCTCCACTTT.

V is TRBV6-5 and J is TRBJ2-7; weak D call: TRBD1 (6 bases). The V end was cut by 9 bases, the J end by 6 bases, with 24 bases between. CDR3 length: 15 residues. Germline CDR1 and CDR2: MNHEY and SVGAGI. CDR3 sequence reads: CASHGQDSFRGEQYF. The DNA for the CDR3 is TGTGCCAGTCACGGCCAGGACAGTTTTAGAGGCGAGCAGTACTTC.